Shown below are 23 T cell receptor beta chains from a single sample sequenced in a study of beta chain features in type 1 diabetes. Expressed TCRB transcripts were sequenced because the entire RNA isolate underwent reverse transcription. The repertoire was sequenced with immunoSEQ multiplex PCR; TCRdb's copy has only in-frame clones and lacks some. The sample comprises 130,000 or so clones, roughly 9.7% of which are singletons, and around 0.65% rests with the top ten. The specimen was central memory CD4+ T cells from blood. All receptors come from a woman in her 40s in good health.

The rearrangement uses TRBV6-4 and TRBJ2-1, with a possible D match to TRBD1 (6 bases). The V end lost 5 bases, the J end lost 4 bases, and 9 bases lay between the germline ends. The V gene's germline CDR1 is MRHNA and CDR2 SNTAGT. There are 13 residues in the CDR3. The CDR3 bases are TGTGCCAGCAGTCAGGGGAGTTACAATGAGCAGTTCTTC. Its translation: CASSQGSYNEQFF.

This chain joins TRBV6-1 and TRBJ2-7; 7 positions agree with TRBD1. After removal of 7 bases from V and 1 base from J, the junction contained 1 base not matched to a gene. The CDR3 is 12 amino acids. CDR1 MNHNS and CDR2 SASEGT come from the germline V gene. Here the CDR3 DNA reads TGTGCCAGCAACAGGGGATCCTACGAGCAGTACTTC. Its protein product is CASNRGSYEQYF.

The table lists this clone with a few counts. The chain employs TRBV5-1 and TRBJ2-1, with 9 bases fitting TRBD2. V lost 4 bases and J lost 2; bases outside the gene matches: 7. This CDR3 has 16 residues. CDR1 is SGHRS and CDR2 is YFSETQ in the germline V gene. CDR3 residues: CASSGGGAKAYNEQFF. CDR3 DNA: TGCGCCAGCAGCGGCGGGGGGGCAAAAGCCTACAATGAGCAGTTCTTC.

The sample holds a few counts of this clone. The chain uses TRBV7-8 and TRBJ1-6, with D possibly being TRBD1 (6 bases). CDR3 length: 14 residues. V shed 2 bases and J shed 7 bases, with 9 bases lying between them. Germline-derived CDR1 and CDR2 are SGHVS and FQNEAQ. The CDR3 sequence: CASSLLQGNSPLHF. The CDR3 nucleotides are TGTGCCAGCAGCTTACTGCAGGGGAATTCACCCCTCCACTTT.

This clone was recorded a few times. The genes are TRBV5-4 and TRBJ2-2, with a possible D match to TRBD1 (6 bases). V was cut by 4 bases and J by 4 bases, with 14 bases left in between. Germline CDR1 reads SGHNT; CDR2 reads YYREEE (reference sequence). This CDR3 is built from 15 residues. CDR3 region: CASSPNSQGTGELFF. CDR3 in DNA: TGTGCCAGCAGCCCAAATTCACAGGGCACCGGGGAGCTGTTTTTT.

The rearrangement joins TRBV21-1 to TRBJ2-3; no check of the table's D call, TRBD2, against the DNA was made. TRBV21-1 is tagged as a pseudogene. CDR3 length: 21 amino acids. The CDR3 protein is CASSKLGELAETPLETDTQYF. The CDR3 coding sequence is TGTGCCAGCAGCAAACTGGGAGAACTAGCGGAGACTCCCTTAGAGACAGATACGCAGTATTTT.

At least ten counts were recorded for this clone. The chain couples TRBV28 to TRBJ1-6; perhaps TRBD1 as D (6 bases). Germline loops: CDR1 MDHEN, CDR2 SYDVKM. The V gene lost 5 bases and the J gene lost 9 bases, with 14 bases spanning the gap. The CDR3 runs 14 residues. The CDR3 DNA reads as TGTGCCAGCAGTAACAGGGCGGGCGGTTCACCCCTCCACTTT. Protein: CASSNRAGGSPLHF. Full variable domain (outside the CDR3, taken from reference TRBV28 and TRBJ1-6): DVKVTQSSRYLVKRTGEKVFLECVQDMDHENMFWYRQDPGLGLRLIYFSYDVKMKEKGDIPEGYSVSREKKERFSLILESASTNQTSMYLCASSNRAGGSPLHFGNGTRLTVT.

This clone showed up just a few times. CDR3 region: CASSQASEGYYGYTF. In DNA form, the CDR3 reads TGTGCCAGCAGCCAAGCTAGTGAGGGATATTATGGCTACACCTTC. V usage is TRBV14 and J usage is TRBJ1-2; no clear D. Between the trimmed V and J ends, which lost 1 base and 5 bases, there was a span of 14 bases. The germline CDR1 and CDR2 sequences are SGHDN and FVKESK. The CDR3 contains 15 residues.

This clone was recorded a few times. The rearrangement uses TRBV5-1 and TRBJ1-6; D remains unclear. The CDR3 is made up of 14 amino acids. In germline, CDR1 is SGHRS, CDR2 YFSETQ. The germline V and J ends were trimmed by 5 bases and 1 base, with 7 bases remaining between them. In DNA, the CDR3 is TGCGCCAGCAGTACGGGGTCCTATAATTCACCCCTCCACTTT. The encoded protein is CASSTGSYNSPLHF.

The chain carries TRBV5-1 and TRBJ2-2, with D maybe TRBD2 (5 bases). This CDR3 comprises 15 residues. The V and J ends lost 2 bases and 2 bases respectively, with 10 bases between them. CDR1 and CDR2 from the germline V gene are SGHRS and YFSETQ. Here the CDR3 reads CASSFGGVNTGELFF. The CDR3 nucleotides read TGCGCCAGCAGCTTTGGAGGAGTTAACACCGGGGAGCTGTTTTTT.

This clone has only a few counts. The V call is TRBV2, the J call TRBJ1-2, with D maybe TRBD1 (6 bases). Germline loops: CDR1 SNHLY, CDR2 FYNNEI. Trimming pared 0 bases from V and 8 bases from J, leaving 10 bases between. This CDR3 is 13 amino acids long. The CDR3 loop is CASSEAGAEGYTF. The CDR3 region has the DNA TGTGCCAGCAGTGAAGCGGGGGCAGAGGGCTACACCTTC.

There are a few counts of this clone. The chain employs TRBV5-6 and TRBJ2-1, with 8 nucleotides matching TRBD1. This CDR3 region has 15 residues. V gave up 5 bases and J gave up 3 bases; unmatched junction bases: 7. Germline CDR1 SGHDT, CDR2 YYEEEE. The CDR3 region is CASSYDRGFYNEQFF. CDR3 in DNA: TGTGCCAGCAGTTATGACAGGGGATTCTACAATGAGCAGTTCTTC. Variable domain in full (rest from reference TRBV5-6 and TRBJ2-1): DAGVTQSPTHLIKTRGQQVTLRCSPKSGHDTVSWYQQALGQGPQFIFQYYEEEERQRGNFPDRFSGHQFPNYSSELNVNALLLGDSALYLCASSYDRGFYNEQFFGPGTRLTVL.

This clone has only a few counts. This rearrangement joins TRBV2 to TRBJ1-1; D is uncertain. The CDR3 length is 14 residues. Germline V lookup: CDR1 SNHLY, CDR2 FYNNEI. The ends were cut back, 3 bases at V and 0 bases at J, with 8 bases in the middle. The CDR3 sequence is CASSEAEMNTEAFF. The CDR3 nucleotides read TGTGCCAGCAGTGAGGCGGAGATGAACACTGAAGCTTTCTTT.

The chain joins TRBV7-9 to TRBJ1-1; 7 bases fit TRBD1. The ends lost 4 bases at V and 12 bases at J; junction bases unmatched: 8. This CDR3 contains 12 residues. Germline-derived CDR1 and CDR2 are SEHNR and FQNEAQ (reference sequence). As DNA, the CDR3 is TGTGCCAGCAGCTCGCAGGGGGAGAGCACTTTCTTT. This translates into CASSSQGESTFF.

This chain joins TRBV5-4 and TRBJ1-1; 7 nucleotides agree with TRBD1. Germline CDR1 SGHNT, CDR2 YYREEE (reference sequence). The CDR3 is made up of 13 amino acids. V was pared by 4 bases and J by 1 base, with 1 base of the junction left unmatched. The CDR3, as DNA: TGTGCCAGCAGCAGACAGGGGAACACTGAAGCTTTCTTT. The encoded protein is CASSRQGNTEAFF.

V is TRBV10-1 and J is TRBJ2-5; 8 bases match TRBD2. After removal of 1 base from V and 2 bases from J, the junction contained 3 bases not matched to a gene. The CDR3 extends over 15 amino acids. From germline, CDR1 is WNHNN and CDR2 SYGVQD (reference sequence). The CDR3 DNA sequence: TGCGCCAGCAGTGAGTTGCGGGGGGCACAAGAGACCCAGTACTTC. This translates into CASSELRGAQETQYF.

This clone was counted between two and nine times. One end of the junction fails to match germline, which may point to a read error. This rearrangement joins TRBV19 to TRBJ2-2; 8 bases agree with TRBD1. The CDR3 loop spans 13 amino acids. Germline V gene sequence: CDR1 LNHDA, CDR2 SQIVND (reference sequence). CDR3 DNA sequence: TGTGCCGGCCGACAGGGGAACGCCGGGGAGCTGTTTTTT. Translated: CAGRQGNAGELFF.

This clone was found a few times. CDR3 residues: CASSLAGTGHDYTF. The CDR3 DNA reads as TGTGCCAGCAGCTTAGCGGGGACAGGGCATGACTACACCTTC. The V and J genes are TRBV7-9 and TRBJ1-2, with TRBD1 identical over 9 bases. Germline V CDR1 and CDR2: SEHNR, FQNEAQ (reference sequence). CDR3 length equals 14 residues. V was clipped by 0 bases and J by 10 bases; unmatched bases: 6. The variable domain in full, with the rest retrieved from reference TRBV7-9 and TRBJ1-2, is DTGVSQNPRHKITKRGQNVTFRCDPISEHNRLYWYRQTLGQGPEFLTYFQNEAQLEKSRLLSDRFSAERPKGSFSTLEIQRTEQGDSAMYLCASSLAGTGHDYTFGSGTRLTVV.

The rearrangement joins TRBV4-1 to TRBJ2-3, with TRBD2 identical over 8 bases. The V segment lost 4 bases and the J segment 3 bases; nucleotides outside the gene matches: 9. The germline CDR1 and CDR2 sequences are MGHRA and YSYEKL. This CDR3 is 16 amino acids long. The CDR3 loop is CASSRDGGAGTDTQYF. CDR3 nucleotide sequence: TGCGCCAGCAGCCGCGACGGGGGGGCAGGAACAGATACGCAGTATTTT.

The rearrangement joins TRBV19 to TRBJ2-3, with 9 bases matching TRBD1. Germline V gene data show CDR1 as LNHDA and CDR2 as SQIVND (reference sequence). The CDR3 totals 16 residues. V dropped 6 bases and J dropped 2; count of bases not matched to a gene: 9. CDR3 sequence: CASRESDRGLTDTQYF. As DNA, the CDR3 is TGTGCCAGTAGGGAATCGGACAGGGGCCTCACAGATACGCAGTATTTT.

There are many counts of this clone. The CDR3 spells CASSRGARGDEQFF. The CDR3 DNA sequence: TGCGCCAGCAGCCGGGGGGCGCGCGGCGATGAGCAGTTCTTC. This chain links TRBV5-1 with TRBJ2-1, with a weak D call TRBD2 (7 bases). The V gene lost 4 bases and the J gene lost 8 bases, with 16 bases spanning the gap. This CDR3 region has 14 residues. CDR1 is SGHRS and CDR2 is YFSETQ in the germline V gene.

The chain carries TRBV2 and TRBJ1-5; the match to TRBD1 covers 7 bases. CDR1 and CDR2 from the germline V gene are SNHLY and FYNNEI. This CDR3 is built from 14 residues. Trimming at V came to 7 bases and at J to 4 bases, leaving 7 bases not matched to a gene. The CDR3 DNA follows: TGTGCCAGCATCCCAGGGGGTTCGAATCAGCCCCAGCATTTT. It is translated as CASIPGGSNQPQHF.

This clone was detected a few times. The chain couples TRBV5-1 to TRBJ1-2; 8 bases are a match to TRBD1. Trimming at V came to 3 bases and at J to 5 bases, leaving 6 bases not matched to a gene. The V gene's germline CDR1 is SGHRS and CDR2 YFSETQ. This CDR3 spans 14 amino acids. The CDR3 DNA sequence: TGCGCCAGCAGCTCGGATGGACAGGGTTATGGCTACACCTTC. It yields the protein CASSSDGQGYGYTF.